Presented here are 18 T cell receptor beta chains from one specimen sequenced in a study of vaccination effects on CD4 cells after COVID-19. For these TCRs, the target antigens are not known. Produced via immunoSEQ multiplex PCR; TCRdb's table is partial and in-frame only. Counted here are tens of thousands of clones, over 65% occurring once; the ten biggest clones make up 3% to 4.5%. Isolating CD4+ T cells followed more than 9 days of culture. By PCR, the person was confirmed to have had SARS-CoV-2 infection between March and December 2020. Two-dose BNT162b2 or mRNA-1273 vaccination was given to participants. The specimen comprised CD4+ T cells from PBMCs cultured without peptide, sampled after COVID-19 vaccination. All receptors come from a human donor who had a prior SARS-CoV-2 infection.

The chain recombines TRBV19 with TRBJ2-5; D ambiguous. This CDR3 is built from 13 residues. Trimming left V 0 bases short and J 2 bases short, with 4 bases between. CDR1 is LNHDA and CDR2 is SQIVND in the germline V gene (reference sequence). CDR3 DNA: TGTGCCAGTAGTATAGACATACAAGAGACCCAGTACTTC. Protein product: CASSIDIQETQYF.

This clone was found a few times. The rearrangement uses TRBV10-1 and TRBJ2-3, with TRBD2 identical over 11 bases. The germline gives CDR1 WNHNN, CDR2 SYGVQD (reference sequence). The junction had 4 bases not matched to a gene; V was cut back by 6 bases and J by 2 bases. The CDR3 loop spans 15 amino acids. The chain's CDR3 is CASRGGLADTDTQYF. CDR3 coding DNA: TGCGCCAGCAGGGGGGGACTAGCGGACACAGATACGCAGTATTTT.

The chain recombines TRBV19 with TRBJ1-4, with unresolved D. CDR1 and CDR2 (germline): LNHDA, SQIVND (reference sequence). This CDR3 has 15 amino acids. V was pared by 5 bases and J by 1 base, with 11 bases between. CDR3 in DNA: TGTGCCAGTAGTCGACGGAAGGGAACTAATGAAAAACTGTTTTTT. This gives the protein CASSRRKGTNEKLFF.

This rearrangement joins TRBV19 to TRBJ2-1; 7 bases are a match to TRBD1. The length of the CDR3 is 14 residues. The germline V gene has CDR1 LNHDA and CDR2 SQIVND (reference sequence). J was trimmed by 4 bases and V by 3 bases; bases with no gene match: 3. CDR3 residues: CASSIWDRYNEQFF. The CDR3 coding sequence is TGTGCCAGTAGTATTTGGGACAGATACAATGAGCAGTTCTTC.

This clone has more than one count but fewer than ten. V usage is TRBV7-2 and J usage is TRBJ2-5, with 9 bases lining up with TRBD1. J lost 5 bases, V lost 0 bases, and 4 bases had no gene match. Germline V CDR1 and CDR2: SGHTA, FQGNSA. The CDR3 has 15 residues. The CDR3 nucleotides are TGTGCCAGCAGCTTAGCGGGGACAGGGTTGGAGACCCAGTACTTC. Its protein is CASSLAGTGLETQYF.

This chain links TRBV5-5 with TRBJ1-2; 7 positions match TRBD1. V trimming: 5 bases; J trimming: 3 bases; junction bases outside the gene matches: 4. This CDR3 is built from 13 residues. Germline loops: CDR1 SGHKS, CDR2 YYEKEE (reference sequence). Here the CDR3 reads CASRKTGDYGYTF. The CDR3 nucleotides are TGTGCCAGCAGAAAAACAGGGGACTATGGCTACACCTTC.

V and J are TRBV12-5 and TRBJ2-5; 13 bases align to TRBD2. The CDR3 totals 15 residues. V shed 6 bases, J shed 5 bases, and the junction held 6 bases outside the gene matches. Germline-derived CDR1 and CDR2 are LGHNT and FRNRAP. CDR3 amino acids: CASGPGLAGRETQYF. As DNA, the CDR3 is TGTGCTAGTGGCCCGGGACTAGCGGGACGGGAGACCCAGTACTTC.

The chain joins TRBV19 to TRBJ1-2, with D maybe TRBD1 (5 bases). Germline V CDR1 and CDR2: LNHDA, SQIVND (reference sequence). CDR3 length equals 15 residues. V lost 1 base and J 8 bases, leaving 17 bases between the germline ends. In DNA form, the CDR3 reads TGTGCCAGTAGTATAGTAGCGCCCAGGGAGGGCGGCTACACCTTC. Its protein product is CASSIVAPREGGYTF. Based on the CDR3 plus reference TRBV19 and TRBJ1-2, the full variable domain is DGGITQSPKYLFRKEGQNVTLSCEQNLNHDAMYWYRQDPGQGLRLIYYSQIVNDFQKGDIAEGYSVSREKKESFPLTVTSAQKNPTAFYLCASSIVAPREGGYTFGSGTRLTVV.

The chain uses TRBV5-1 and TRBJ1-1; D unresolved. The CDR3 has 13 amino acids. The V gene's germline CDR1 is SGHRS and CDR2 YFSETQ. Trimming left V 0 bases short and J 6 bases short, with 9 bases between. DNA for the CDR3: TGCGCCAGCAGCTTGGGGGGTCTCGCTGAAGCTTTCTTT. Translating it yields CASSLGGLAEAFF.

Here the CDR3 DNA reads TGTGCCAGCAGCGGAATTATTGTAGGCTCCTATGGCTACACCTTC. This codes for CASSGIIVGSYGYTF. This chain joins TRBV6-6 and TRBJ1-2, with D unresolved. V lost 6 bases, J lost 4 bases, and 18 bases lay in between. CDR3 length: 15 residues. The V gene's germline CDR1 is MNHNY and CDR2 SVGAGI (reference sequence).

The chain joins TRBV11-3 to TRBJ2-5, with 10 nucleotides matching TRBD2. CDR1 and CDR2 (germline): SGHNT, YENEEA. The CDR3 runs 17 residues. V lost 5 bases and J lost 2; bases outside the gene matches: 11. CDR3 sequence (DNA): TGTGCCAGCAGCCCACGGAGGCTAGCGGGAGTTCAAGAGACCCAGTACTTC. This codes for CASSPRRLAGVQETQYF.

V gene TRBV2 combines with J gene TRBJ2-1; no clear D. This CDR3 is built from 13 residues. Germline V gives CDR1 SNHLY, CDR2 FYNNEI. With 9 bases removed from V and 3 bases from J, the gap between germline ends came to 12 bases. The CDR3 reads CASKDGLYNEQFF. CDR3 in DNA: TGTGCCAGTAAGGACGGCCTCTACAATGAGCAGTTCTTC.

The genes are TRBV5-1 and TRBJ2-3; possible D gene TRBD2, 6 bases. Trimming left V 3 bases short and J 3 bases short, with 8 bases between. This CDR3 is 13 amino acids long. Germline CDR1 and CDR2: SGHRS and YFSETQ. Written as DNA, the CDR3 is TGCGCCAGCAGCTGGGGACTGACAGATACGCAGTATTTT. Its protein is CASSWGLTDTQYF. Complete variable domain (other parts from reference TRBV5-1 and TRBJ2-3): KAGVTQTPRYLIKTRGQQVTLSCSPISGHRSVSWYQQTPGQGLQFLFEYFSETQRNKGNFPGRFSGRQFSNSRSEMNVSTLELGDSALYLCASSWGLTDTQYFGPGTRLTVL.

The gene calls are TRBV9 and TRBJ2-7; 9 bases agree with TRBD1. The germline CDR1 and CDR2 sequences are SGDLS and YYNGEE. V shed 0 bases and J 5 bases; nucleotides not matched to a gene: 6. This CDR3 spans 15 amino acids. In DNA form, the CDR3 reads TGTGCCAGCAGCGTAGCGGGACAGGGTTTCGACGAGCAGTACTTC. Residues: CASSVAGQGFDEQYF. The full variable domain, its missing parts supplied by reference TRBV9 and TRBJ2-7, is DSGVTQTPKHLITATGQRVTLRCSPRSGDLSVYWYQQSLDQGLQFLIQYYNGEERAKGNILERFSAQQFPDLHSELNLSSLELGDSALYFCASSVAGQGFDEQYFGPGTRLTVT.

This clone was seen just once. The V call is TRBV7-8, the J call TRBJ2-1; 10 bases are a match to TRBD1. The J segment lost 3 bases and the V segment lost 5 bases, leaving 4 bases of the junction unmatched. Germline CDR1 and CDR2: SGHVS and FQNEAQ. The CDR3 sequence is 15 residues long. DNA of the CDR3: TGTGCCAGCAGCCGAGACAGGGGGCTCTACAATGAGCAGTTCTTC. This sequence encodes CASSRDRGLYNEQFF.

This chain links TRBV7-9 with TRBJ2-7, with D possibly TRBD2 on 6 matching bases. V was pared by 7 bases and J by 9 bases, with 19 bases between. This CDR3 spans 13 amino acids. The V gene's germline CDR1 is SEHNR and CDR2 FQNEAQ (reference sequence). CDR3 DNA: TGTGCCAGCACCCCGGGGGATCTACGAGGGCAGTACTTC. Protein sequence: CASTPGDLRGQYF.

This clone has only a few counts. The chain couples TRBV7-2 to TRBJ2-1; tentative D call: TRBD1 (6 bases). The V end was cut by 5 bases, the J end by 5 bases, with 19 bases between. CDR1 is SGHTA, CDR2 FQGNSA, per germline. The CDR3 consists of 16 residues. The CDR3 sequence is CASSISGQGSHNEQFF. The CDR3 bases are TGTGCCAGCAGCATAAGCGGCCAGGGGAGTCACAATGAGCAGTTCTTC.

The chain combines TRBV3-1 (or the pseudogene TRBV3-2) with TRBJ2-4, with TRBD2 identical over 15 bases. Germline-derived CDR1 and CDR2 are LGHDT and YNNKEL (reference sequence). The CDR3 totals 21 residues. The V segment lost 2 bases and the J segment 1 base; nucleotides outside the gene matches: 12. CDR3 DNA sequence: TGTGCCAGCAGCCAAACACCGGCGGGACTAGCGGGAGGAGCGGCCAAAAACATTCAGTACTTC. It encodes CASSQTPAGLAGGAAKNIQYF.